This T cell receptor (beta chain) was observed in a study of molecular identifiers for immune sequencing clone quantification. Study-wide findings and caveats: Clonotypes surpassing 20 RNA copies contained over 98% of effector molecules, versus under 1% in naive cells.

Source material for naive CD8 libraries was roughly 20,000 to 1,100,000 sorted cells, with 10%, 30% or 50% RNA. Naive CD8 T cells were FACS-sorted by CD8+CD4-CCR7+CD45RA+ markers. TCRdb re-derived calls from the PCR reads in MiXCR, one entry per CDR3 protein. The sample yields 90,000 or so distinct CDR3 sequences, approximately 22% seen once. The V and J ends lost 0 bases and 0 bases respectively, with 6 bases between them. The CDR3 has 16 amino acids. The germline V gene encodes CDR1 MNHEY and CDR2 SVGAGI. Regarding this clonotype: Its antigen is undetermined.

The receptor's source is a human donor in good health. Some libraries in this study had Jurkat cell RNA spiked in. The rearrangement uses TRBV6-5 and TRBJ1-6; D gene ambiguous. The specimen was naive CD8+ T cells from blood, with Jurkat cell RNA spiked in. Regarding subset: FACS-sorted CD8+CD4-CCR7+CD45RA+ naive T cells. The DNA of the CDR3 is TGTGCCAGCAGTTACTCGTTGGTCTCCTATAATTCACCCCTCCACTTT. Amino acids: CASSYSLVSYNSPLHF.